The source of this T cell receptor (beta chain) is a study of identifying expanded T cells in peripheral blood. Assay: immunoSEQ multiplex PCR; the TCRdb copy retains only in-frame clones and omits some. The table records about 91,000 clones, about 91% of them present only once. V lost 7 bases, J lost 5 bases, and 8 bases lay in between. Germline V CDR1 and CDR2: MNHEY, SMNVEV (reference sequence). This CDR3 is 11 amino acids long. J is TRBJ2-5 and V is TRBV27; D gene uncertain. This receptor was obtained from a person aged 18-69 years in good health. Input material: blood. The CDR3 coding sequence is TGTGCCAGCACTCTGGGGGAGACCCAGTACTTC. Its protein product is CASTLGETQYF.